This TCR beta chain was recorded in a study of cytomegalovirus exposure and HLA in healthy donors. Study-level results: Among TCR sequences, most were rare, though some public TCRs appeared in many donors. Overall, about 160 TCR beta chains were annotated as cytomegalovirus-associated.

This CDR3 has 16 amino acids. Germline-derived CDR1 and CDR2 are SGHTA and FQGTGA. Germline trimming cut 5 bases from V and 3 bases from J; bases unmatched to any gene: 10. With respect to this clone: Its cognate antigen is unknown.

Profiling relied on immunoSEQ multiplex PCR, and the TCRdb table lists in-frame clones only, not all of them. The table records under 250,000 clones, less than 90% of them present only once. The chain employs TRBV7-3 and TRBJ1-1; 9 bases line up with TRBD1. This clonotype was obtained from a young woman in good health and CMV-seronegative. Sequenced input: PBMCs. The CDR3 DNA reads TGTGCCAGCAGCAGGACAGGGGTCAGGATGTACACTGAAGCTTTCTTT. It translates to CASSRTGVRMYTEAFF.